Below, 11 T cell receptor beta chains from the same sample are listed, as sequenced in a study of graft-versus-host responses after intestinal transplantation (dated by TCRdb to the early 2020s). Interpreted using the paper, the time point label stands for: cells obtained before transplantation from donor or recipient. The antigens for these receptors are not known. The method was the immunoSEQ multiplex PCR assay. What TCRdb holds here is the immuneACCESS table cut down to in-frame rearrangements. Part of the clones is not present; checked against another copy, under half of the missing clones reflect an unresolved V gene, and the others are unexplained. The sample table lists about 130,000 clones, roughly 91% of them with a count of one. The top ten clonotypes cover about 0.18% of the sample. The source was unstimulated CD4+ T cells sorted from spleen or lymph node cells, collected before intestinal transplant. The receptor set was obtained from a human donor who received an intestinal transplant.

The V call is TRBV10-3, the J call TRBJ2-7, with 12 bases fitting TRBD2. CDR1 and CDR2 from the germline V gene are ENHRY and SYGVKD. The CDR3 has 16 amino acids. Trimming cost V 4 bases and J 2 bases; bases outside gene matches: 6. CDR3 in amino acids: CAISAGTSGSTYEQYF. The CDR3 nucleotides read TGTGCCATCAGTGCCGGGACTAGCGGGTCGACCTACGAGCAGTACTTC.

The chain employs TRBV10-2 and TRBJ2-7; tentatively, D is TRBD1 (6 bases). This CDR3 is built from 13 residues. Germline-derived CDR1 and CDR2 are WSHSY and SAAADI. Trimming left V 2 bases short and J 4 bases short, with 9 bases between. The CDR3, as DNA: TGCGCCAGCAGTGAGCCCGGACAGTACGAGCAGTACTTC. Translating gives CASSEPGQYEQYF.

The CDR3 sequence is CASSLGTGISGELFF. The DNA of the CDR3 is TGTGCCAGCAGCTTAGGGACAGGGATTTCCGGGGAGCTGTTTTTT. The V call is TRBV7-9, the J call TRBJ2-2, with 8 bases lining up with TRBD1. Per germline, CDR1 SEHNR and CDR2 FQNEAQ (reference sequence). The CDR3 covers 15 residues. V was pared by 1 base and J by 6 bases, with 4 bases of the junction left unmatched.

The V and J genes are TRBV4-1 and TRBJ1-4; D not certain. V was pared by 4 bases and J by 7 bases, with 16 bases between. The CDR3 length is 15 residues. In germline, CDR1 is MGHRA, CDR2 YSYEKL. Here the CDR3 DNA reads TGCGCCAGCAGCCTCGATCGGGGTAGTGGTGAAAAACTGTTTTTT. Residues: CASSLDRGSGEKLFF.

This clone appeared a single time. This rearrangement joins TRBV18 to TRBJ1-2; 8 bases fit TRBD1. Germline CDR1 is KGHSH and CDR2 is LQKENI. The CDR3 contains 15 residues. Trimming cost V 6 bases and J 4 bases; bases outside gene matches: 10. This chain's CDR3 is CASSPATGAGYGYTF. CDR3 in DNA: TGTGCCAGCTCCCCGGCGACAGGGGCCGGCTATGGCTACACCTTC.

This sequence joins TRBV5-5 and TRBJ2-3; D is unclear. The germline V and J ends were trimmed by 0 bases and 5 bases, with 13 bases remaining between them. The CDR3 is 15 residues long. Germline CDR1 is SGHKS and CDR2 is YYEKEE (reference sequence). The CDR3 is CASSLANTVIDTQYF. DNA for the CDR3: TGTGCCAGCAGCTTGGCCAATACAGTGATAGATACGCAGTATTTT.

V usage is TRBV19 and J usage is TRBJ2-7, with TRBD1 matching 7 bases. The CDR3 runs to 14 residues. Germline CDR1 is LNHDA and CDR2 is SQIVND (reference sequence). The V segment lost 6 bases and the J segment 2 bases; nucleotides outside the gene matches: 7. The CDR3 region is CASSVNRGPYEQYF. The CDR3 DNA follows: TGTGCCAGTAGCGTGAACAGGGGCCCCTACGAGCAGTACTTC.

The CDR3 loop reads CSVLQDYGYTF. The CDR3, as DNA: TGCAGCGTCCTACAGGACTATGGCTACACCTTC. The rearrangement joins TRBV29-1 to TRBJ1-2; a weak D match, TRBD1 (5 bases). The CDR3 covers 11 residues. CDR1 is SQVTM, CDR2 ANQGSEA, per germline. Trimming shortened V by 6 bases and J by 3 bases, and 8 bases separated the two germline ends.

V and J are TRBV5-1 and TRBJ1-1; TRBD1 is a possible D gene (6 bases). Germline assignment: CDR1 SGHRS and CDR2 YFSETQ. The CDR3 covers 16 residues. Trimming stripped 0 bases from V and 6 bases from J, with 18 bases between. The CDR3: CASSLVQGRVHAEAFF. CDR3 DNA sequence: TGCGCCAGCAGCTTGGTTCAGGGGCGAGTGCATGCTGAAGCTTTCTTT.

This rearrangement joins TRBV28 to TRBJ2-1; 7 nucleotides line up with TRBD1. The J segment lost 1 base and the V segment lost 10 bases, leaving 10 bases of the junction unmatched. Per the germline V gene, CDR1 is MDHEN and CDR2 is SYDVKM. The CDR3 consists of 15 residues. The CDR3 DNA is TGTGCCACCAACCGGGCGACAGGGTCCTACAATGAGCAGTTCTTC. This sequence encodes CATNRATGSYNEQFF.

This clone has more than one count but fewer than ten. The chain links TRBV29-1 to TRBJ1-2; D ambiguous. Germline values: CDR1 SQVTM, CDR2 ANQGSEA. This CDR3 is 12 amino acids long. V was trimmed by 4 bases and J by 6 bases, leaving 12 bases between them. The CDR3 sequence: CSVAGGGDGYTF. The CDR3 DNA reads as TGCAGCGTTGCAGGTGGTGGGGATGGCTACACCTTC.